The 12 T cell receptor beta chains presented below share a single source sample, sequenced in a study of shared clonotypes between healthy human individuals. Repertoires were generated with immunoSEQ multiplex PCR, while TCRdb's copy carries only in-frame clones and drops some. This table holds about 2,200,000 clones, about 92% found once. Naive CD8 populations comprised CD45RO-negative cells positively selected for CCR7, excluding terminally differentiated effector memory CD45RA+ cells. The sample consisted of naive CD8+ T cells from PBMCs. The receptors derive from a man between 18 and 35 years old in good health. Some clones in this sample may be carry-over from other donors' samples.

This chain links TRBV6-6 with TRBJ2-2; 7 nucleotides line up with TRBD1. Germline loops: CDR1 MNHNY, CDR2 SVGAGI (reference sequence). This CDR3 contains 15 residues. The V and J ends lost 5 bases and 1 base, in that order; junction bases with no gene match: 4. Here the CDR3 reads CASSPRQGNTGELFF. CDR3 bases: TGTGCCAGCAGTCCCCGACAGGGGAACACCGGGGAGCTGTTTTTT.

V and J are TRBV7-2 and TRBJ1-2; 7 positions match TRBD1. The J segment lost 4 bases and the V segment lost 1 base, leaving 9 bases of the junction unmatched. Germline CDR1 and CDR2: SGHTA and FQGNSA. The CDR3 runs 16 residues. In DNA, the CDR3 is TGTGCCAGCAGCTTAGAAGGGACAGCTCTTGGCTATGGCTACACCTTC. As protein: CASSLEGTALGYGYTF.

This rearrangement joins TRBV5-1 to TRBJ2-7; D possibly uses TRBD1 or TRBD2 (5 bases each). Deletions cut 4 bases from V and 7 bases from J, with 12 bases between. Germline loops: CDR1 SGHRS, CDR2 YFSETQ. This CDR3 comprises 12 residues. CDR3 region: CASSLGWGEQYF. The CDR3 region has the DNA TGCGCCAGCAGCCTCGGGTGGGGGGAGCAGTACTTC.

The CDR3 loop is CASSLHARGSYNEQFF. For the CDR3, the DNA is TGCGCCAGCAGCCTCCACGCCCGGGGATCCTACAATGAGCAGTTCTTC. The rearrangement joins TRBV5-1 to TRBJ2-1; D might be TRBD2 (5 bases). CDR3 length equals 16 residues. V was shortened by 4 bases and J by 1 base, with 15 bases between the two germline ends. Germline V gene sequence: CDR1 SGHRS, CDR2 YFSETQ. The complete variable domain, with remaining parts taken from reference TRBV5-1 and TRBJ2-1, reads KAGVTQTPRYLIKTRGQQVTLSCSPISGHRSVSWYQQTPGQGLQFLFEYFSETQRNKGNFPGRFSGRQFSNSRSEMNVSTLELGDSALYLCASSLHARGSYNEQFFGPGTRLTVL.

Written as DNA, the CDR3 is TGTGCCAGCCTACACACTGGGGAGACCCAGTACTTC. Its translation is CASLHTGETQYF. The chain recombines TRBV2 with TRBJ2-5; the D is unclear. V lost 8 bases and J lost 5, with 12 bases in between. Germline V lookup: CDR1 SNHLY, CDR2 FYNNEI. The CDR3 is made up of 12 amino acids.

This chain connects TRBV10-3 to TRBJ2-2, with 7 nucleotides matching TRBD1. The germline V gene has CDR1 ENHRY and CDR2 SYGVKD. This CDR3 has 12 residues. V dropped 8 bases and J dropped 6; count of bases not matched to a gene: 3. The CDR3 loop is CAILTGAGELFF. DNA of the CDR3: TGTGCCATCCTCACAGGGGCCGGGGAGCTGTTTTTT.

This clone showed up just a few times. The V and J genes are TRBV5-6 and TRBJ1-2; D may be TRBD1 (5 bases). Germline CDR1 reads SGHDT; CDR2 reads YYEEEE. The CDR3 extends over 12 amino acids. The germline V and J ends were trimmed by 4 bases and 6 bases, with 10 bases remaining between them. The CDR3 protein is CASSSGADGYTF. CDR3 nucleotide sequence: TGTGCCAGCAGCAGCGGGGCGGATGGCTACACCTTC.

The V gene is TRBV7-9, the J gene TRBJ1-3; tentative D call: TRBD1 (5 bases). The CDR3 has 14 residues. Per germline, CDR1 SEHNR and CDR2 FQNEAQ (reference sequence). V lost 5 bases, J lost 0 bases, and 8 bases lay in between. The DNA of the CDR3 is TGTGCCAGCAGCAAGGACACCTCTGGAAACACCATATATTTT. Amino acids: CASSKDTSGNTIYF.

The chain carries TRBV27 and TRBJ2-7; 7 bases map to TRBD2. The V segment lost 6 bases and the J segment 8 bases; nucleotides outside the gene matches: 10. The CDR3 is 13 amino acids. The germline gives CDR1 MNHEY, CDR2 SMNVEV (reference sequence). The CDR3 reads CASSYERREKQYF. The CDR3 DNA follows: TGTGCCAGCAGCTACGAAAGGCGGGAGAAGCAGTACTTC.

The chain has TRBV7-2 and TRBJ2-6, with 10 bases matching TRBD2. The CDR3 contains 17 residues. With 5 bases clipped from V and 6 bases from J, the junction kept 10 bases outside the gene matches. Germline V gives CDR1 SGHTA, CDR2 FQGNSA. The CDR3 loop reads CASSPRTSGIVANVLTF. In DNA, the CDR3 is TGTGCCAGCAGCCCTCGGACTAGCGGAATCGTGGCCAACGTCCTGACTTTC.

As concerns this clone: Other DNA sequences in the sample encode the same CDR3. V usage is TRBV27 and J usage is TRBJ1-5; 8 nucleotides match TRBD1. From germline, CDR1 is MNHEY and CDR2 SMNVEV (reference sequence). V was pared by 0 bases and J by 4 bases, with 2 bases of the junction left unmatched. The CDR3 extends over 15 amino acids. The CDR3 spells CASSLSGTGNQPQHF. The CDR3 DNA sequence: TGTGCCAGCAGTTTATCGGGGACAGGAAATCAGCCCCAGCATTTT.

On this clone itself: Other DNA sequences within the sample encode an identical CDR3. This sequence joins TRBV29-1 and TRBJ2-1, with 11 bases that match TRBD2. Germline CDR1 and CDR2: SQVTM and ANQGSEA. The CDR3 is 13 residues long. V lost 4 bases and J lost 4; bases outside the gene matches: 0. CDR3 nucleotide sequence: TGCAGCGTTGGGACTAGCGGGTACAATGAGCAGTTCTTC. It yields the protein CSVGTSGYNEQFF.